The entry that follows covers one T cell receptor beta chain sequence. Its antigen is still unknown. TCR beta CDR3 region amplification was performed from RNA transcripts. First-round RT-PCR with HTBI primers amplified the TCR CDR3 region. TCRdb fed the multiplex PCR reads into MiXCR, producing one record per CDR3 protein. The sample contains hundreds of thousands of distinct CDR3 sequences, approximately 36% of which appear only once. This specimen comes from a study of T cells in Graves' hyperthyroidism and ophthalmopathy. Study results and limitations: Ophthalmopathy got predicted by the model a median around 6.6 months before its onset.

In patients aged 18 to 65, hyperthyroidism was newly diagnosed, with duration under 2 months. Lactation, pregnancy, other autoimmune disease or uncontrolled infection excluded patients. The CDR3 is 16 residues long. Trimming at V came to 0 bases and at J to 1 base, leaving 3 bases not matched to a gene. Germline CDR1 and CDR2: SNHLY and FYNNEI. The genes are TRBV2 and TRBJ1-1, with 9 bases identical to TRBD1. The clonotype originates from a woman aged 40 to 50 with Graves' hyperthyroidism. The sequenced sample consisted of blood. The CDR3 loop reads CASSEAGGQGNTEAFF. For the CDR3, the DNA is TGTGCCAGCAGTGAAGCTGGGGGACAGGGGAACACTGAAGCTTTCTTT. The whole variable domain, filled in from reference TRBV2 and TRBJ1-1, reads EPEVTQTPSHQVTQMGQEVILRCVPISNHLYFYWYRQILGQKVEFLVSFYNNEISEKSEIFDDQFSVERPDGSNFTLKIRSTKLEDSAMYFCASSEAGGQGNTEAFFGQGTRLTVV.